This T cell receptor (beta chain) derives from a study of blood T cell repertoires in COVID-19. Assay: immunoSEQ multiplex PCR; the TCRdb copy retains only in-frame clones and omits some. The table records roughly 280,000 clones, less than 85% of them present only once. The ends lost 5 bases at V and 0 bases at J; junction bases unmatched: 10. The CDR3 runs 18 residues. The germline CDR1 and CDR2 sequences are SGHAT and FQNNGV. The rearrangement links TRBV11-2 to TRBJ1-6; TRBD1 matches 7 bases. The clonotype was recovered from a man aged 55 to 70 who had recovered from COVID-19. Material: peripheral blood. CDR3 coding DNA: TGTGCCAGCAGCGAAGCCTCAGGGGGGAGCTCCTATAATTCACCCCTCCACTTT. Translation gives CASSEASGGSSYNSPLHF.